The present T cell receptor beta chain was sequenced within a study of blood T cell repertoires in COVID-19. Across the study: The analysed material was cDNA or gDNA that came from T cells, B-cell-depleted T cells, or PBMCs.

Trimming left V 5 bases short and J 7 bases short, with 21 bases between. The CDR3 has 17 residues. Per germline, CDR1 SGHVS and CDR2 FNYEAQ. Assay: immunoSEQ multiplex PCR; the TCRdb copy retains only in-frame clones and omits some. The sample lists 170,000 or so clones; approximately 88% were seen once. The source of this sequence is a middle-aged woman with COVID-19, enrolled during active disease. The chain joins TRBV7-6 to TRBJ1-6, with D unclear. Sequenced: peripheral blood. The DNA of the CDR3 is TGTGCCAGCAGCATCCACGGCCTAGCCAAGGCCAATTCACCCCTCCACTTT. This translates into CASSIHGLAKANSPLHF.